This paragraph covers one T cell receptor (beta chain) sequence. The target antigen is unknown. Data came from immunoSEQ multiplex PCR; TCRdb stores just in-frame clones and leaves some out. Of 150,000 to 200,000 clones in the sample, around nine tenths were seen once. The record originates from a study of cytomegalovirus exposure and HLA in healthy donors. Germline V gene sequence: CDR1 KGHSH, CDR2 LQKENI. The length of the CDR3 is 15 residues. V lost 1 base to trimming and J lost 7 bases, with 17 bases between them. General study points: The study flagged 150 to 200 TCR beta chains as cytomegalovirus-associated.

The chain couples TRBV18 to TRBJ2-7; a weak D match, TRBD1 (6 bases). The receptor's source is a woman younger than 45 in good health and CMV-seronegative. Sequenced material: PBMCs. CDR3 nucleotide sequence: TGTGCCAGCTCACCACTCGGACAGCCCTCGGGGGAGCAGTACTTC. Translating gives CASSPLGQPSGEQYF.